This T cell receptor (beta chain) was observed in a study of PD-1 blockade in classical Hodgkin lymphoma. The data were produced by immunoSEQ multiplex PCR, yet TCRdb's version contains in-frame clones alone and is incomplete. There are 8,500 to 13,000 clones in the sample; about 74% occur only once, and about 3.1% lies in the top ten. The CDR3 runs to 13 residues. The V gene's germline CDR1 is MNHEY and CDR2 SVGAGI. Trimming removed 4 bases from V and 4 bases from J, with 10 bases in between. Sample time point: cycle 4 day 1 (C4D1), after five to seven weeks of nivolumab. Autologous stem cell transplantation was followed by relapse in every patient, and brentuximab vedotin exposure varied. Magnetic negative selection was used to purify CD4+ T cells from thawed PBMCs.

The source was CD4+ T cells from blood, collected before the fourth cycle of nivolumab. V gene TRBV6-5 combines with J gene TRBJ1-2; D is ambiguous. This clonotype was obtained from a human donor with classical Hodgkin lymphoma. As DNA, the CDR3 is TGTGCCAGCAGTTCATCCCGGAGCTATGGCTACACCTTC. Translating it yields CASSSSRSYGYTF.